The clone carrying this T cell receptor beta chain is judged medium-sized. Its antigen remains unidentified. This sample was taken from a study of T cell responses to AZD1222 COVID-19 vaccine. Broader study findings: White British ancestry dominated among donors, who included more females, and clonal diversity was possibly underestimated.

Libraries were prepared by immunoSEQ multiplex PCR; TCRdb keeps only in-frame clonotypes and omits some of them. Of about 110,000 clones listed, 85% to 95% are singletons. Germline CDR1 SGHRS, CDR2 YFSETQ. The ends were cut back, 4 bases at V and 7 bases at J, with 12 bases in the middle. The CDR3 length is 14 residues. The TCR was taken from an adult in good health. This specimen consisted of peripheral blood, obtained on day 0 of AZD1222 vaccination. The chain has TRBV5-1 and TRBJ1-6; D ambiguous. CDR3 coding DNA: TGCGCCAGCAGCCCGTCGGGTGGCAATTCACCCCTCCACTTT. Protein: CASSPSGGNSPLHF.